One sample yielded the 18 T cell receptor beta chains listed below, sequenced in a study of blood T cell repertoires in COVID-19. The protocol was immunoSEQ multiplex PCR, while the TCRdb copy is restricted to in-frame clones and leaves out a portion. The sample holds approximately 68,000 clones, roughly 82% seen once. Sequencing was done on a sample of peripheral blood. The receptors stem from a human donor in a cohort sampled during active COVID-19.

The chain couples TRBV18 to TRBJ2-5; 8 nucleotides line up with TRBD2. Germline V lookup: CDR1 KGHSH, CDR2 LQKENI. The ends lost 1 base at V and 1 base at J; junction bases unmatched: 8. The CDR3 has 17 amino acids. The CDR3 region is CASSPRFAGGLQETQYF. Written as DNA, the CDR3 is TGTGCCAGCTCACCACGATTCGCGGGGGGCCTCCAAGAGACCCAGTACTTC.

The chain combines TRBV6-5 with TRBJ2-1, with 7 bases that match TRBD2. The CDR3 is 15 residues long. Germline V gene data show CDR1 as MNHEY and CDR2 as SVGAGI. The trim removed 5 bases at V and 4 bases at J, leaving 8 bases unmatched. The CDR3, as DNA: TGTGCCAGCAGTCCGAGCGGGGCAATTTACAATGAGCAGTTCTTC. Protein: CASSPSGAIYNEQFF.

This chain links TRBV5-1 with TRBJ2-7; D call uncertain. The CDR3 runs to 11 residues. Germline V gives CDR1 SGHRS, CDR2 YFSETQ. V was trimmed by 1 base and J by 6 bases, leaving 5 bases between them. CDR3 region: CASSLNGEQYF. The CDR3 DNA follows: TGCGCCAGCAGCTTGAACGGCGAGCAGTACTTC.

In DNA form, the CDR3 reads TGTGCCAGCTCCACCACCAGGGATGGCTACACCTTC. It codes for CASSTTRDGYTF. The chain joins TRBV18 to TRBJ1-2; TRBD1 might be the D (5 bases). Per the germline V gene, CDR1 is KGHSH and CDR2 is LQKENI. V was trimmed by 6 bases and J by 6 bases, leaving 11 bases between them. This CDR3 region has 12 residues. The variable domain in full, completed from reference TRBV18 and TRBJ1-2, reads NAGVMQNPRHLVRRRGQEARLRCSPMKGHSHVYWYRQLPEEGLKFMVYLQKENIIDESGMPKERFSAEFPKEGPSILRIQQVVRGDSAAYFCASSTTRDGYTFGSGTRLTVV.

This chain links TRBV5-1 with TRBJ1-5; D perhaps matches TRBD1 (5 bases). This CDR3 is built from 16 residues. V was shortened by 0 bases and J by 4 bases, with 14 bases between the two germline ends. The germline CDR1 and CDR2 sequences are SGHRS and YFSETQ. The CDR3 sequence is CASSLVYRQSNQPQHF. CDR3 DNA sequence: TGCGCCAGCAGCTTGGTTTACCGACAGTCGAATCAGCCCCAGCATTTT.

The chain has TRBV30 and TRBJ1-2; D uncertain. The germline CDR1 and CDR2 sequences are GTSNPN and SVGIG (reference sequence). V shed 2 bases and J shed 3 bases, with 13 bases lying between them. The CDR3 loop spans 14 amino acids. The chain's CDR3 is CAWSKEGIYYGYTF. The CDR3 bases are TGTGCCTGGAGTAAGGAGGGAATTTACTATGGCTACACCTTC.

V is TRBV19 and J is TRBJ1-5; no reliable D call. Germline values: CDR1 LNHDA, CDR2 SQIVND (reference sequence). The CDR3 runs 13 residues. Between the trimmed V and J ends, which lost 8 bases and 4 bases, there was a span of 12 bases. This CDR3 is CASWSQTNQPQHF. The CDR3 DNA reads as TGTGCCAGTTGGAGCCAGACTAATCAGCCCCAGCATTTT.

This clone was seen only a few times. V gene TRBV4-3 combines with J gene TRBJ1-2; D may be TRBD1 (6 bases). Germline V gives CDR1 LGHNA, CDR2 YSLEER. This CDR3 has 15 amino acids. Deletions cut 1 base from V and 3 bases from J, with 12 bases between. The CDR3, as DNA: TGCGCCAGCAGCCAAGGACAGGAAGGACACTATGGCTACACCTTC. The encoded protein is CASSQGQEGHYGYTF.

The chain uses TRBV3-1 (or the pseudogene TRBV3-2) and TRBJ1-6; possibly TRBD1 for D (5 bases). CDR1 and CDR2 from the germline V gene are LGHDT and YNNKEL (reference sequence). This CDR3 is 17 amino acids long. The V end was cut by 4 bases, the J end by 7 bases, with 20 bases between. CDR3 region: CASSRAGLVVANSPLHF. CDR3 bases: TGTGCCAGCAGCCGAGCGGGACTCGTCGTCGCGAATTCACCCCTCCACTTT.

This chain joins TRBV5-4 and TRBJ1-5; D not certain. CDR1 is SGHNT, CDR2 YYREEE, per germline (reference sequence). The CDR3 extends over 18 amino acids. V lost 4 bases to trimming and J lost 5 bases, with 25 bases between them. In DNA form, the CDR3 reads TGTGCCAGCAGCCATCCTCCAATTCTGACCGGGAAGGATCAGCCCCAGCATTTT. This encodes CASSHPPILTGKDQPQHF.

The chain uses TRBV6-5 and TRBJ2-7; weak D call: TRBD1 (6 bases). The germline gives CDR1 MNHEY, CDR2 SVGAGI. The ends were cut back, 7 bases at V and 8 bases at J, with 15 bases in the middle. The length of the CDR3 is 12 residues. The CDR3 is CASISYRAQQYF. CDR3 DNA: TGTGCCAGCATAAGTTACAGGGCTCAGCAGTACTTC.

The chain is built from TRBV27 and TRBJ2-7, with TRBD2 as a possible D gene (5 bases). Germline assignment: CDR1 MNHEY and CDR2 SMNVEV (reference sequence). There are 13 residues in the CDR3. Trimming left V 3 bases short and J 4 bases short, with 10 bases between. CDR3 amino acids: CASSLAGGYEQYF. The CDR3 DNA reads TGTGCCAGCAGTTTGGCGGGCGGTTACGAGCAGTACTTC.

This sequence joins TRBV19 and TRBJ2-7, with 10 nucleotides matching TRBD2. This CDR3 comprises 17 residues. Germline CDR1 LNHDA, CDR2 SQIVND (reference sequence). V was clipped by 8 bases and J by 4 bases; unmatched bases: 17. Here the CDR3 DNA reads TGTGCCAGTGGAGTGGGGATCCAAGCGGGGGGGATATACGAGCAGTACTTC. This sequence encodes CASGVGIQAGGIYEQYF. Supplemented by reference TRBV19 and TRBJ2-7, the full variable domain reads DGGITQSPKYLFRKEGQNVTLSCEQNLNHDAMYWYRQDPGQGLRLIYYSQIVNDFQKGDIAEGYSVSREKKESFPLTVTSAQKNPTAFYLCASGVGIQAGGIYEQYFGPGTRLTVT.

V usage is TRBV5-5 and J usage is TRBJ1-3; D is unresolved. Per germline, CDR1 SGHKS and CDR2 YYEKEE (reference sequence). V was cut by 5 bases and J by 4 bases, with 7 bases left in between. This CDR3 region has 12 residues. The CDR3 coding sequence is TGTGCCAGCAGTGAGGTCGGAAACACCATATATTTT. This gives the protein CASSEVGNTIYF.

V usage is TRBV3-1 (or the pseudogene TRBV3-2) and J usage is TRBJ1-1; possibly TRBD1 for D (5 bases). The germline V gene encodes CDR1 LGHDT and CDR2 YNNKEL (reference sequence). The CDR3 has 12 amino acids. Deletions cut 4 bases from V and 12 bases from J, with 15 bases between. This CDR3 reads CASSPAGGVTFF. CDR3 DNA sequence: TGTGCCAGCAGCCCCGCCGGAGGGGTAACTTTCTTT.

J is TRBJ2-7 and V is TRBV5-4; 11 bases match TRBD2. Unmatched junction bases numbered 11, after V lost 4 bases and J lost 5 bases. The CDR3 has 16 amino acids. Germline V gene lookup returns CDR1 SGHNT and CDR2 YYREEE (reference sequence). The CDR3 nucleotides are TGTGCCAGCAGCAGGGTCCAGACTAGCGGGGACCACGAGCAGTACTTC. This encodes CASSRVQTSGDHEQYF. The complete variable domain, with remaining parts taken from reference TRBV5-4 and TRBJ2-7, reads ETGVTQSPTHLIKTRGQQVTLRCSSQSGHNTVSWYQQALGQGPQFIFQYYREEENGRGNFPPRFSGLQFPNYSSELNVNALELDDSALYLCASSRVQTSGDHEQYFGPGTRLTVT.

This chain joins TRBV11-3 and TRBJ2-3, with 7 nucleotides matching TRBD2. This CDR3 region has 15 residues. V was clipped by 5 bases and J by 2 bases; unmatched bases: 7. Germline CDR1 is SGHNT and CDR2 is YENEEA. The CDR3 DNA is TGTGCCAGCAGCCCTGGGGGGGGAGACACAGATACGCAGTATTTT. Residues: CASSPGGGDTDTQYF. Full variable domain (remainder filled in from reference TRBV11-3 and TRBJ2-3): EAGVVQSPRYKIIEKKQPVAFWCNPISGHNTLYWYLQNLGQGPELLIRYENEEAVDDSQLPKDRFSAERLKGVDSTLKIQPAELGDSAVYLCASSPGGGDTDTQYFGPGTRLTVL.

A single count supports this clone. V and J are TRBV10-3 and TRBJ2-7; 16 nucleotides line up with TRBD2. V dropped 5 bases and J dropped 7; count of bases not matched to a gene: 8. Germline V gives CDR1 ENHRY, CDR2 SYGVKD. The CDR3 loop spans 16 amino acids. Here the CDR3 DNA reads TGTGCCATCAGTTTCGGGACTAGCGGGGGGGCTGGTGAGCAGTACTTC. This codes for CAISFGTSGGAGEQYF.